These 21 T cell receptor beta chains share one sample of origin, sequenced in a study of vaccination effects on CD4 cells after COVID-19 (dated by TCRdb to the early 2020s). The ViraFEST assay stimulated PBMC with viral peptide pools and then used TCR sequencing to identify antigen-specific CD4+ T cell clonotypes by expansion. After less than 13 days of culture, CD4+ T cells were isolated with the EasySep CD4+ T cell isolation kit. Convalescent patients had PCR-confirmed SARS-CoV-2 infection between March and December 2020, before Alpha, Beta and Delta variants emerged in the United States. The library was generated by the immunoSEQ multiplex PCR assay. Sourced from immuneACCESS, this table was stored by TCRdb with only in-frame sequences that have V and J called. A share of the clones is absent; for the studies checked, an unresolved V gene accounts for under half, and the remainder has no known explanation. The table for this sample lists nearly 45,000 clones; roughly two thirds of them were counted only once. The ten most abundant clones make up under 35% of the sample.

Which antigens these TCRs recognize remains unknown. Source: CD4+ T cells from PBMCs cultured with a peptide pool, taken before COVID-19 vaccination. All receptors derive from a human donor who had a prior SARS-CoV-2 infection.

This clone has a handful of counts. The CDR3 region has the DNA TGTGCCAGCAGCGTAGTTGGGACCCTAGGCGGGGAGCTGTTTTTT. This encodes CASSVVGTLGGELFF. The chain recombines TRBV9 with TRBJ2-2; the D call may be TRBD1 or TRBD2 (5 bases each). The CDR3 length is 15 residues. Trimming pared 0 bases from V and 7 bases from J, leaving 13 bases between. Germline V CDR1 and CDR2: SGDLS, YYNGEE.

This clone has just a few counts. CDR3 amino acids: CASSLVGANVYTGELFF. CDR3 nucleotides: TGTGCCAGCAGCTTAGTGGGGGCGAACGTCTACACCGGGGAGCTGTTTTTT. V usage is TRBV7-2 and J usage is TRBJ2-2; perhaps TRBD1 as D (6 bases). The CDR3 has 17 amino acids. The germline V gene encodes CDR1 SGHTA and CDR2 FQGNSA. The germline V and J ends were trimmed by 1 base and 3 bases, with 15 bases remaining between them.

The chain is built from TRBV5-1 and TRBJ2-6; 8 nucleotides align to TRBD1. The V and J ends lost 5 bases and 1 base, in that order; junction bases with no gene match: 8. Germline values: CDR1 SGHRS, CDR2 YFSETQ. This CDR3 spans 17 amino acids. Here the CDR3 DNA reads TGCGCCAGCAGAGACAGGGGTCTAATATCTGGGGCCAACGTCCTGACTTTC. Protein product: CASRDRGLISGANVLTF.

The chain is built from TRBV19 and TRBJ2-3; possible D gene TRBD2, 6 bases. The germline CDR1 and CDR2 sequences are LNHDA and SQIVND (reference sequence). The V and J ends lost 7 bases and 0 bases respectively, with 14 bases between them. This CDR3 has 15 amino acids. CDR3 residues: CASTTHGTSTDTQYF. The CDR3 DNA follows: TGTGCCAGTACCACTCATGGGACTAGCACAGATACGCAGTATTTT.

This clone was recorded a few times. This chain joins TRBV2 and TRBJ1-1, with 7 positions matching TRBD1. The germline V gene has CDR1 SNHLY and CDR2 FYNNEI. The CDR3 has 15 residues. V was clipped by 7 bases and J by 5 bases; unmatched bases: 13. CDR3 DNA sequence: TGTGCCAGCACCGCAAATTCCTTCAGGGGGACTGAAGCTTTCTTT. Translated: CASTANSFRGTEAFF.

This rearrangement joins TRBV6-4 to TRBJ1-6; 8 bases map to TRBD1. Unmatched junction bases numbered 5, after V lost 8 bases and J lost 14 bases. The V gene's germline CDR1 is MRHNA and CDR2 SNTAGT. The CDR3 covers 11 residues. CDR3 region: CASDRDRSLHF. Here the CDR3 DNA reads TGTGCCAGCGACCGGGACAGGTCCCTCCACTTT.

The chain uses TRBV13 and TRBJ2-7; a possible D gene is TRBD2 (5 bases). CDR3 length: 14 residues. Trimming left V 1 base short and J 2 bases short, with 9 bases between. Germline CDR1 reads PRHDT; CDR2 reads FYEKMQ (reference sequence). The CDR3 spells CASSLATGTYEQYF. Here the CDR3 DNA reads TGTGCCAGCAGCTTAGCTACGGGAACCTACGAGCAGTACTTC.

The chain carries TRBV4-3 and TRBJ1-2, with TRBD1 matching over 7 bases. Germline trimming cut 3 bases from V and 1 base from J; bases unmatched to any gene: 5. The V gene's germline CDR1 is LGHNA and CDR2 YSLEER. This CDR3 is 15 amino acids long. The CDR3 DNA sequence: TGCGCCAGCAGCCATGCCGGGACAGTTAACTATGGCTACACCTTC. This codes for CASSHAGTVNYGYTF.

The chain uses TRBV5-5 and TRBJ2-5; TRBD1 aligns across 8 bases. Germline CDR1 is SGHKS and CDR2 is YYEKEE (reference sequence). This CDR3 contains 14 residues. Trimming at V came to 4 bases and at J to 2 bases, leaving 4 bases not matched to a gene. The CDR3 DNA follows: TGTGCCAGCAGCCCGGGACAGGTTCAAGAGACCCAGTACTTC. Amino acids: CASSPGQVQETQYF.

The rearrangement links TRBV5-1 to TRBJ2-1; 8 bases are shared with TRBD2. The CDR3 is 17 residues long. Germline V gene data show CDR1 as SGHRS and CDR2 as YFSETQ. The trim removed 4 bases at V and 5 bases at J, leaving 14 bases unmatched. The CDR3 protein is CASSHGLGGRLNNEQFF. As DNA, the CDR3 is TGCGCCAGCAGCCACGGTCTGGGCGGGAGGTTAAACAATGAGCAGTTCTTC.

V and J are TRBV7-3 and TRBJ2-1, with TRBD2 matching 11 bases. Germline V gene lookup returns CDR1 SGHTA and CDR2 FQGTGA. The V and J ends lost 5 bases and 4 bases, in that order; junction bases with no gene match: 4. The CDR3 consists of 15 residues. The CDR3 nucleotides are TGTGCCAGCAGCGCGGGACTAGCGGATTACAATGAGCAGTTCTTC. Translating it yields CASSAGLADYNEQFF.

This clone was counted only a few times. The chain carries TRBV2 and TRBJ1-4; 7 nucleotides agree with TRBD1. The ends lost 8 bases at V and 8 bases at J; junction bases unmatched: 11. The CDR3 length is 14 residues. The V gene's germline CDR1 is SNHLY and CDR2 FYNNEI. DNA of the CDR3: TGTGCCAGCGTTCGGGACAGTTCTGGGGAAAAACTGTTTTTT. It is translated as CASVRDSSGEKLFF.

The chain couples TRBV29-1 to TRBJ2-1; D perhaps matches TRBD2 (5 bases). V was clipped by 2 bases and J by 6 bases, with 11 bases between them. CDR3 size: 13 residues. Looked up from germline, CDR1 is SQVTM and CDR2 is ANQGSEA. CDR3 in amino acids: CSVEIGRGNEQFF. For the CDR3, the DNA is TGCAGCGTTGAAATTGGACGGGGCAATGAGCAGTTCTTC.

The chain joins TRBV12-3 or TRBV12-4 to TRBJ1-3, with D possibly TRBD1 on 6 matching bases. The CDR3 contains 13 residues. V shed 5 bases and J shed 7 bases, with 12 bases lying between them. The CDR3 protein is CASSPTGINTIYF. CDR3 sequence (DNA): TGTGCCAGCAGTCCTACAGGGATCAACACCATATATTTT.

Only a few counts were recorded for this clone. The J gene is TRBJ2-2, the V gene TRBV7-8; D is perhaps TRBD1 or TRBD2 (6 bases each). The CDR3 consists of 16 residues. Germline CDR1 reads SGHVS; CDR2 reads FQNEAQ. The germline V and J ends were trimmed by 5 bases and 3 bases, with 16 bases remaining between them. The CDR3 nucleotides read TGTGCCAGCAGCAGGAGGGGGAGCCGAGACACCGGGGAGCTGTTTTTT. It encodes CASSRRGSRDTGELFF.

A few counts support this clone. The J gene is TRBJ2-2, the V gene TRBV5-1; D is perhaps TRBD1 (5 bases). Per germline, CDR1 SGHRS and CDR2 YFSETQ. This CDR3 is built from 15 residues. Trimming removed 4 bases from V and 6 bases from J, with 16 bases in between. The CDR3 DNA sequence: TGCGCCAGCAGCGTAGACAGTCCCCAGGCCGGGGAGCTGTTTTTT. Protein product: CASSVDSPQAGELFF.

This chain joins TRBV15 and TRBJ2-6, with D perhaps matching TRBD1 (5 bases). The CDR3 consists of 16 residues. V lost 7 bases to trimming and J lost 1 base, with 14 bases between them. Germline lookup yields CDR1 LNHNV and CDR2 YYDKDF (reference sequence). CDR3 amino acids: CATKTLRVSGANVLTF. The CDR3 DNA follows: TGTGCCACCAAAACGCTCAGGGTATCTGGGGCCAACGTCCTGACTTTC.

The CDR3 spells CSALGPGRLFF. CDR3 nucleotide sequence: TGCAGTGCCCTCGGTCCGGGACGACTGTTTTTT. The chain couples TRBV20-1 to TRBJ1-4; TRBD1 might be the D (5 bases). CDR3 length: 11 amino acids. Germline V gene lookup returns CDR1 DFQATT and CDR2 SNEGSKA (reference sequence). Between the trimmed V and J ends, which lost 6 bases and 13 bases, there was a span of 15 bases.

V gene TRBV13 combines with J gene TRBJ1-2; the D gene is possibly TRBD1 (5 bases). This CDR3 is 13 amino acids long. Germline-derived CDR1 and CDR2 are PRHDT and FYEKMQ (reference sequence). Trimming removed 5 bases at V and 8 bases at J, with 15 bases between. This CDR3 reads CASSPDTDGGYTF. In DNA, the CDR3 is TGTGCCAGCAGCCCGGACACCGATGGAGGCTACACCTTC.

The chain combines TRBV27 with TRBJ1-3; D gene ambiguous. Germline loops: CDR1 MNHEY, CDR2 SMNVEV (reference sequence). The CDR3 consists of 13 residues. V was clipped by 5 bases and J by 4 bases, with 9 bases between them. The CDR3 coding sequence is TGTGCCAGCAGTCGGACTATGGGAAACACCATATATTTT. Its protein is CASSRTMGNTIYF.

This clone has just a few counts. The chain carries TRBV3-1 (or the pseudogene TRBV3-2) and TRBJ2-2, with unresolved D. V was clipped by 7 bases and J by 0 bases, with 6 bases between them. Per the germline V gene, CDR1 is LGHDT and CDR2 is YNNKEL (reference sequence). CDR3 length: 13 amino acids. CDR3 sequence (DNA): TGTGCCAGCACCAGGCCGAACACCGGGGAGCTGTTTTTT. Its protein is CASTRPNTGELFF.